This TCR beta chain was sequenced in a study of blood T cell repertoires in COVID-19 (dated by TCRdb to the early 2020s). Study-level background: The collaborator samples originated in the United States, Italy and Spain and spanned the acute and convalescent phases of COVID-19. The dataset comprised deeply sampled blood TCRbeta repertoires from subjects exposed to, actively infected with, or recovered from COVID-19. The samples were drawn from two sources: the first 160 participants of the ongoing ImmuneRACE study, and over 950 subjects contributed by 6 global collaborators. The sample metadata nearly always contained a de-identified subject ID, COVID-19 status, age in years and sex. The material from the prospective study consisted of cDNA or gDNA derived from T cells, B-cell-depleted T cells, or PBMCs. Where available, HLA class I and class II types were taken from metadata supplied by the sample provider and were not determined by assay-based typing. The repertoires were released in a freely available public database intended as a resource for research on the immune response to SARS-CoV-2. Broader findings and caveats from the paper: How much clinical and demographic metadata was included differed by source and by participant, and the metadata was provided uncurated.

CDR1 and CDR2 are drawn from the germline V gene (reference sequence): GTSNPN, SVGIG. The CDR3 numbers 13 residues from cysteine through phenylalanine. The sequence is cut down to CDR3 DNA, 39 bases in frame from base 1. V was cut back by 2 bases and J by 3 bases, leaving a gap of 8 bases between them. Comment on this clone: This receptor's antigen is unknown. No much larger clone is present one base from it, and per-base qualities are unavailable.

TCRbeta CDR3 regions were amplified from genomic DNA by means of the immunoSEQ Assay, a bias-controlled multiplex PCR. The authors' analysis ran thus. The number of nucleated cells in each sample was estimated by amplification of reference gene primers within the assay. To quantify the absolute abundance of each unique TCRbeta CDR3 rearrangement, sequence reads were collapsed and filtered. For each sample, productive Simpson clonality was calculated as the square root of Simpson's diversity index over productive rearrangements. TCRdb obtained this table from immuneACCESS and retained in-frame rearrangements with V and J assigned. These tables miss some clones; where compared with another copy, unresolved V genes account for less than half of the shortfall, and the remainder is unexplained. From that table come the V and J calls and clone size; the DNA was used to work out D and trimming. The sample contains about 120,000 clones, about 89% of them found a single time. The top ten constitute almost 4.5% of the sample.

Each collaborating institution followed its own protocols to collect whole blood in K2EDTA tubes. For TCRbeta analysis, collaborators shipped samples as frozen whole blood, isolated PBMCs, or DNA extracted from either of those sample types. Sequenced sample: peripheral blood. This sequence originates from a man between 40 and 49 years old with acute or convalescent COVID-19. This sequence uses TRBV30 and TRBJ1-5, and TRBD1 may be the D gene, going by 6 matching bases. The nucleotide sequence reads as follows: TGTGCCTGGAGTTCAGGGGCCAATCAGCCCCAGCATTTT. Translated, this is CAWSSGANQPQHF.